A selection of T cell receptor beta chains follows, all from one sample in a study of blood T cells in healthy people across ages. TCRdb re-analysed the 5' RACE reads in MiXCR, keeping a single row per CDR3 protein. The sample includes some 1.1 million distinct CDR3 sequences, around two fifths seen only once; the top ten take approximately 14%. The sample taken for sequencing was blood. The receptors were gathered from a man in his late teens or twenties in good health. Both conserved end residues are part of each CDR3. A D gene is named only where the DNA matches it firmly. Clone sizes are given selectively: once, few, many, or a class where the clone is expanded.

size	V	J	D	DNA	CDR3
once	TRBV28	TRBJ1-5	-	TGTGCCAGCACCATAAATAGCGGTCAGCCCCAGCATTTT	CASTINSGQPQHF
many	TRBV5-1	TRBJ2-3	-	TGCGCCAGCAGCTTGAGGCAGAGGCAAGATACGCAGTATTTT	CASSLRQRQDTQYF
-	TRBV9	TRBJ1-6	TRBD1	TGTGCCAGCAGCGTTGGGACAGGGAATGATTCACCCCTCCACTTT	CASSVGTGNDSPLHF
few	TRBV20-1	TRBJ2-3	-	TGCAGTGCTAGAGTCCCGGCCGCAGATACGCAGTATTTT	CSARVPAADTQYF
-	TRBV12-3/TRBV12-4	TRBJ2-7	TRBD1	TGTGCCAGCAGTGGGGACAGGGGCAGCGAGCAGTACTTC	CASSGDRGSEQYF
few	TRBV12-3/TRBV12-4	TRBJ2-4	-	TGTGCCAGCAGTTTGACCTTAGGGGCTTGGGACATTCAGTACTTC	CASSLTLGAWDIQYF
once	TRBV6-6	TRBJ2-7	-	TGTGCCAGCAGTTACGGGGCTAGCCTAGGAAATGAGCAGTACTTC	CASSYGASLGNEQYF
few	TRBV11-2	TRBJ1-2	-	TGTGCCAGCAGCTCTAAGGGGACTCCCAAGAACTATGGCTACACCTTC	CASSSKGTPKNYGYTF
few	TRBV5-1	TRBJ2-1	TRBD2	TGCGCCAGCAGCTACCCTTTTAGCGGGGGCTATGACAATGAGCAGTTCTTC	CASSYPFSGGYDNEQFF
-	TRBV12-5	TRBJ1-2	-	TGTGCTAGTGGCCGCGCCAACAGGGAACCGCCAAATGGCTACACCTTC	CASGRANREPPNGYTF
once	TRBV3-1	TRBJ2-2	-	TGTGCCAGCAGCCCCATAGGGTCCACCGGGGAGCTGTTTTTT	CASSPIGSTGELFF
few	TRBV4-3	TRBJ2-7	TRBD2	TGCGCCAGCAGCCCCCTCGAGACTAGCGGAGAGCAGTACTTC	CASSPLETSGEQYF
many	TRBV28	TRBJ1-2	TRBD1	TGTGCCAGCAGTCCCACCGACAGGGCTAACTATGGCTACACCTTC	CASSPTDRANYGYTF
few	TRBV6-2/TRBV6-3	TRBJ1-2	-	TGTGCCAGCAGCATCACGGGTAGCTATGGCTACACCTTC	CASSITGSYGYTF
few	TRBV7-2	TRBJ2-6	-	TGTGCCAGCAGCTTCGTATTCTCTGGGGCCAACGTCCTGACTTTC	CASSFVFSGANVLTF
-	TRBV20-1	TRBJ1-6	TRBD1	TGCAGTGCTAGAAGACGGACAGGTTTTGACTCACCCCTCCACTTT	CSARRRTGFDSPLHF
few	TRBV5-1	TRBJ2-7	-	TGCGCCAGCAGCCTAGCGACAGGGAACTACGAGCAGTACTTC	CASSLATGNYEQYF
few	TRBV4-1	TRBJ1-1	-	TGCGCCAGCAGCCAAGAAGAGTGGACAGAAGCTTTCTTT	CASSQEEWTEAFF
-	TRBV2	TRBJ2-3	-	TGTGCCAGCAGGCTAGACGCAGATACGCAGTATTTT	CASRLDADTQYF
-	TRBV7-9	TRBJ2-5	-	TGTGCCAGCAGCTCCACCTTACAGGGATCCCAAGAGACCCAGTACTTC	CASSSTLQGSQETQYF
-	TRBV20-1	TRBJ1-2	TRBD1	TGCAGTGCCACTTCCCGGGACAGGTTTTGGGATGGCTACACCTTC	CSATSRDRFWDGYTF
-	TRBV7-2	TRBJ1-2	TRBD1	TGTGCCACAGAACAGGGGTCCTATGGCTACACCTTC	CATEQGSYGYTF
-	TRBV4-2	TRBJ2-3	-	TGTGCCAGCAGCCAAGATTGGAAAGTGCGCACAGATACGCAGTATTTT	CASSQDWKVRTDTQYF
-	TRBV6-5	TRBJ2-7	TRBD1	TGTGCCAGCAGTGGGGACAGGGGGCACTACGAGCAGTACTTC	CASSGDRGHYEQYF
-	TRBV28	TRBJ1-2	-	TGTGCCAGCAGAGTATTACAAAATCGCTACACCTTC	CASRVLQNRYTF
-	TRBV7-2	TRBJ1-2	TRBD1	TGTGCCAGCAGCCCTGGGACAGCCCAAAACTATGGCCACACCTTC	CASSPGTAQNYGHTF
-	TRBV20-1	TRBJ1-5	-	TGCAGTGGGTTGGATAGTTTAAATCAGCCCCAGCATTTT	CSGLDSLNQPQHF
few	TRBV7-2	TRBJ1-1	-	TGTGCCAGCAGCTTACAGACGGCTACGAACACTGAAGCTTTCTTT	CASSLQTATNTEAFF
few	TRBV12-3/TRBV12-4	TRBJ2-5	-	TGTGCCAGCAGTTTATTCGGGTACCAAGAGACCCAGTACTTC	CASSLFGYQETQYF
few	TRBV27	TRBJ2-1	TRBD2	TGTGCCAGCAGTGCGACTAGCGGGGGGGCTGGTGAGCAGTTCTTC	CASSATSGGAGEQFF
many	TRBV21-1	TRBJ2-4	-	TGTGCCAGCAGCAAAAAGGGGGGGCTTATTTGGTGGGACATTCAGTACTTC	CASSKKGGLIWWDIQYF
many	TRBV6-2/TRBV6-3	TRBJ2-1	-	TGTGCCAGCCGGGACTTACAGGGAACGGTGGACAATGAGCAGTTCTTC	CASRDLQGTVDNEQFF
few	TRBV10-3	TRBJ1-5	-	TGTGCCATCAGCCCAGACGGAGAGGGGGGCGTCCAGCCCCAGCATTTT	CAISPDGEGGVQPQHF
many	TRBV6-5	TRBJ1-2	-	TGTGCCAGCAGTTACGGGCGGAACTATGGCTACACCTTC	CASSYGRNYGYTF
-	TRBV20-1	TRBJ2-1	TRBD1	TGCAGTGCTAGAGAGCCCAGTGGGACAGGGAACAATGAGCAGTTCTTC	CSAREPSGTGNNEQFF
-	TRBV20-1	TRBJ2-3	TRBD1	TGCAGTGCTAGAGATCGGGGACAGGGGGCGGGAGATACGCAGTATTTT	CSARDRGQGAGDTQYF
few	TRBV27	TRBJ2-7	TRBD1	TGTGCCAGCAGTCGGAGCCGGACTGGGACAGGCTACGAGCAGTACTTC	CASSRSRTGTGYEQYF
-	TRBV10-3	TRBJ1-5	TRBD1	TGTGCCATCCGGGACAGGGTAAATCAGCCCCAGCATTTT	CAIRDRVNQPQHF
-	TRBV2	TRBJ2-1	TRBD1	TGTGCCAGCAATATCCGGGACAGCTCCTACAATGAGCAGTTCTTC	CASNIRDSSYNEQFF
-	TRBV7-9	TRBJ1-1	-	TGTGCCAGCAGCCTCACTCAGGGAGTCACTGAAGCTTTCTTT	CASSLTQGVTEAFF
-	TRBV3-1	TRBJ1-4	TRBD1	TGTGCCAGCAGCCAAGGGACAGGGGTGGGTGTACTGTTTTTT	CASSQGTGVGVLFF
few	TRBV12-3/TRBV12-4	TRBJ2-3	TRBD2	TGTGCCAGCAGTTTAGCTCTAGCGGGGATAGATACGCAGTATTTT	CASSLALAGIDTQYF
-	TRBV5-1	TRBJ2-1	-	TGCGCCAGCAGCATCGACGGATACGAGCAGTTCTTC	CASSIDGYEQFF
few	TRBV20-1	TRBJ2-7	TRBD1	TGCAGTGCTAGCAGGCAGGGGGCTGGGTACGAGCAGTACTTC	CSASRQGAGYEQYF
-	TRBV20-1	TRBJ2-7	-	TGCAGTGCTACCCCCGGACCCGGACAGATTGCCTACGAGCAGTACTTC	CSATPGPGQIAYEQYF
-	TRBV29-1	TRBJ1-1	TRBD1	TGCAGCGCCCGGACAGGGACTGTCACTGAAACTTTCTTT	CSARTGTVTETFF
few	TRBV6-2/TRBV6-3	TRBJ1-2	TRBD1	TGTGCCAGCAGTTACCCGGGACAGGGGGACGGCTACACCTTC	CASSYPGQGDGYTF
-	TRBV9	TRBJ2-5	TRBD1	TGTGCCAGCACGCTTGGGACAGCCCAAGAGACCCAGTACTTC	CASTLGTAQETQYF
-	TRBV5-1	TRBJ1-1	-	TGCGCCGGCAGCTGGGGCCCTGGGACTGAAGCTTTCTTT	CAGSWGPGTEAFF
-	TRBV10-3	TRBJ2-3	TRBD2	TGTGCCATCAGCGTAGCGGGGGGGCAATCAGATACGCAGTATTTT	CAISVAGGQSDTQYF
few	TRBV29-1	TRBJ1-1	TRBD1	TGCAGCGTTGCAATCGGAGCAGGGGGCGCGTCTGAAGCTTTCTTT	CSVAIGAGGASEAFF
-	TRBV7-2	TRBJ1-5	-	TGTGCCAGCAGCTTAGCGTCCGGGGGAGGACAGCCCCAGCATTTT	CASSLASGGGQPQHF
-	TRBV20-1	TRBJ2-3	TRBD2	TGCAGTGCTAGGGTGGGACTAGCGGGTGTAGATACGCAGTATTTT	CSARVGLAGVDTQYF
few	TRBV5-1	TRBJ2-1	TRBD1	TGCGCCAGCAGCTTTGGGACAGGGTCTTCCTCCTACAATGAGCAGTTCTTC	CASSFGTGSSSYNEQFF
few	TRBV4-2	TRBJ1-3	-	TGTGCCAGCAGCACACGTTCCGGGACGCCTGGAAACACCATATATTTT	CASSTRSGTPGNTIYF
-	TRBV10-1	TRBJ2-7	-	TGCGCCAGCGGACAATCGAGCTCCTACGAGCAGTACTTC	CASGQSSSYEQYF
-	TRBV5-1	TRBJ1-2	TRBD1	TGCGCCAGCACCTTGAGGACAGGGGACTATGGCTACACCTTC	CASTLRTGDYGYTF
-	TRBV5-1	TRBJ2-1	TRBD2	TGCGCCAGCAGTCCCGGGGTAGCGGGCAATGAGCAGTTCTTC	CASSPGVAGNEQFF
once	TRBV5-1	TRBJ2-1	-	TGCGCCAGCAGCGAATCCGACTACAATGAGCAGTTCTTC	CASSESDYNEQFF
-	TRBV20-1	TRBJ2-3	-	TGCAGTGCTAGAGATCAACCACGGAGTACCACAGATACGCAGTATTTT	CSARDQPRSTTDTQYF